This T cell receptor (beta chain) was observed in a study of blood T cell repertoires in COVID-19. Enrollees, roughly 18 to 90 years old, lived in about two dozen US areas. In assigning cohorts, the study relied on participant-reported clinical history. Profiling relied on immunoSEQ multiplex PCR, and the TCRdb table lists in-frame clones only, not all of them. Among hundreds of thousands of clones listed, roughly 87% were seen once. Trimming removed 2 bases from V and 4 bases from J, with 12 bases in between. The CDR3 runs to 14 residues. Germline values: CDR1 SGHRS, CDR2 YFSETQ. This receptor was identified in a woman aged 25 to 39 with acute COVID-19. The sequencing sample was made of PBMCs or T cells enriched from blood (not recorded which). The V and J genes are TRBV5-1 and TRBJ1-2, with D hard to call. CDR3 DNA sequence: TGCGCCAGCAGCTTCGAGGCTAACCTCTATGGCTACACCTTC. Residues: CASSFEANLYGYTF.